The rows below give T cell receptor beta chains drawn from one sample of a study of shared clonotypes between healthy human individuals. The method was immunoSEQ multiplex PCR; TCRdb's version includes in-frame clones alone and lacks a portion of them. The table records 2 million to 2.5 million clones, roughly 95% of them present only once. The specimen sequenced was naive CD4+ T cells sorted from blood. All receptors come from a man aged 18 to 29 in good health. The CDR3 runs from the conserved cysteine through the conserved F or W. Clone size is not always given. Where it is, it says once, few, many or a class for expanded clones.

>NA|TRBV5-1|TRBJ2-5
CASSFSGGTQETQYF
>once|TRBV4-1|TRBJ1-5
CASSQDDPGIQPQHF
>NA|TRBV7-8|TRBJ2-5
CASSLGQGLETQYF
>NA|TRBV5-4|TRBJ2-1
CATGLAGGSNEQFF
>NA|TRBV30|TRBJ1-5
CAWSFNSNQPQHF
>NA|TRBV29-1|TRBJ2-3
CSGTGTDTQYF
>NA|TRBV4-2|TRBJ2-5
CASSQDRTGATQYF
>NA|TRBV6-6|TRBJ2-5
CASSAQGGQVQYF
>NA|TRBV7-9|TRBJ1-1
CASSLRDRGNTEAFF
>NA|TRBV7-2|TRBJ1-6
CASSLVGAANSPLHF
>NA|TRBV19|TRBJ1-1
CASTPTQVNTEAFF
>NA|TRBV14|TRBJ2-7
CASSHEGREFYEQYF
>NA|TRBV7-9|TRBJ2-1
CASSPGTSGTNEQFF
>NA|TRBV28|TRBJ1-5
CASSLKGGQPQHF
>NA|TRBV7-9|TRBJ2-2
CASERAANTGELFF
>NA|TRBV25-1|TRBJ1-6
CASSGTGGGTYNSPLHF
>NA|TRBV2|TRBJ2-3
CASSVEARGRDTDTQYF
>NA|TRBV20-1|TRBJ2-5
CSASLETQYF
>NA|TRBV4-1|TRBJ1-2
CASSSSKGQSHNYGYTF
>NA|TRBV10-1|TRBJ2-3
CASSEGASFTDTQYF
>NA|TRBV15|TRBJ2-5
CATSRGEETQYF
>NA|TRBV19|TRBJ1-2
CASSPDRAAGYTF
>once|TRBV4-2|TRBJ1-5
CASSQDLGDQPQHF
>once|TRBV4-1|TRBJ1-1
CAARGAGNTEAFF
>NA|TRBV7-2|TRBJ2-2
CASSPTGWGRISTGELFF
>NA|TRBV9|TRBJ2-7
CASSADRFDEQYF
>NA|TRBV2|TRBJ1-4
CASGGDEKKLFF
>NA|TRBV4-3|TRBJ2-1
CASSRDWNRPFF
>NA|TRBV29-1|TRBJ1-2
CRPRVWTNYGYTF
>NA|TRBV15|TRBJ1-6
CATSWGQGAWNSPLHF